This T cell receptor beta chain comes out of a study of Ad26.COV2.S vaccination and SARS-CoV-2 variants. About the study: Participant was drawn from the COV1001 Ad26.COV2.S trial arm. The authors gave Ad26.COV2.S intramuscularly, either once or twice 56 days apart.

For this clone: The antigen remains undetermined.

Repertoires were generated with immunoSEQ multiplex PCR, while TCRdb's copy carries only in-frame clones and drops some. The sample has 300,000 to 400,000 clones; 75% to 90% are singletons. V was cut by 6 bases and J by 0 bases, with 8 bases left in between. Germline V gene sequence: CDR1 LGHNA, CDR2 YSLEER. The CDR3 consists of 13 residues. The sample's treatment: some 20 received Ad26.COV2.S at low or high dose, single or two shots; roughly five received placebo; per-sample allocation not given. Samples analyzed were those drawn on day 63 after the first vaccine or placebo injection. Participants' vaccine, an Ad26 vector, delivered Wuhan-strain SARS-CoV-2 spike. Whole-study results and caveats: Spike-specific CD8+ and CD4+ T cell responses reportedly showed substantial breadth after vaccination.

Sequenced material: peripheral blood, taken in a trial of Ad26.COV2.S vaccine versus placebo. J is TRBJ1-1 and V is TRBV4-3; D unclear. This sequence originates from a person aged 18-60 years who received the Ad26.COV2.S COVID-19 vaccine or a placebo. For the CDR3, the DNA is TGCGCCAGCAGACAATACATGAACACTGAAGCTTTCTTT. It encodes CASRQYMNTEAFF.